The present entry profiles one T cell receptor (beta chain) with its context. This CDR3 spans 19 amino acids. The germline CDR1 and CDR2 sequences are MDHEN and SYDVKM. The V gene lost 7 bases and the J gene lost 0 bases, with 25 bases spanning the gap. This sample was included in a study of cytotoxic CD8 clonotypes in ibrutinib-treated CLL. Assay: immunoSEQ multiplex PCR; the TCRdb copy retains only in-frame clones and omits some. The repertoire holds under 300,000 clones, with approximately 79% as singletons. The sequence came from a human donor with chronic lymphocytic leukemia. J is TRBJ1-3 and V is TRBV28; D is possibly TRBD1 (6 bases). This material consisted of PBMCs, taken at disease progression, from a patient treated with ibrutinib. CDR3 nucleotide sequence: TGTGCCAGCACCCGAGGGCCCCCGCTCCGACAGGACTCTGGAAACACCATATATTTT. It yields the protein CASTRGPPLRQDSGNTIYF.